This T cell receptor (beta chain) was captured in a study of blood T cell repertoires in COVID-19 (dated by TCRdb to the early 2020s). For the wider study: Samples from collaborators originated in the United States, Italy and Spain and spanned both the acute and convalescent phases of COVID-19. Where HLA class I and class II types were available, the types were taken from metadata supplied by the sample provider, not from assay-based typing. The prospective study material was composed of cDNA or gDNA derived from T cells, B-cell-depleted T cells, or PBMCs. Sample metadata almost always included a de-identified subject ID, COVID-19 status, age in years and sex. The repertoires were released in a freely available public database meant as a resource for research on the immune response to SARS-CoV-2. Subjects who had been exposed to COVID-19, were actively infected with it, or had recovered from it provided the deeply sampled blood TCRbeta repertoires that made up the dataset. Samples came from the ongoing ImmuneRACE study (first 160 participants) plus 1,254 subjects from 6 global collaborators. Broad study findings and their caveats: Clinical and demographic metadata were provided uncurated, with the amount varying by source and participant.

In Seattle, one collaborating source enrolled patients while the infection was active and tracked those patients longitudinally over the course of disease. Collaborating institutions collected whole blood in K2EDTA tubes following their own protocols. For TCRbeta analysis, collaborators shipped samples in one of three forms: frozen whole blood, isolated PBMCs, or DNA extracted from either of those sample types. Only a few counts were recorded for this clone. The target of this receptor is not known. One base away there is no much larger clone; base qualities are not given. TCRbeta CDR3 regions were amplified from genomic DNA using the immunoSEQ Assay, a bias-controlled multiplex PCR. Per the original workflow: The number of nucleated cells in each sample was estimated from the amplification of reference gene primers within the assay. To quantify the absolute abundance of each unique TCRbeta CDR3 rearrangement, sequence reads were collapsed and filtered. For each sample, productive Simpson clonality was calculated by taking the square root of Simpson's diversity index across productive rearrangements. Here the immuneACCESS table is served through TCRdb, limited to in-frame sequences with V and J called. Missing clones are a known gap in these copies; in checked studies unresolved V genes cover under half, and the rest lacks a known reason. That table furnishes V, J and clone size, whereas the DNA furnished D and trimming. Recorded for this sample are under 200,000 clones; 79% of them occurred a single time. Approximately 7.6% of the sample is taken by the ten largest.

The V end gives up 4 bases and the J end 5 bases, leaving 7 bases in the junction not matched to a gene. Per the germline V gene, MNHEY is the CDR1 and SVGAGI is the CDR2. The CDR3 measures 15 amino acids from cysteine to phenylalanine. The CDR3 DNA has 45 bases and is translated from base 1. The V and J genes are TRBV6-5 and TRBJ2-5; TRBD2 agrees with 10 junctional bases. The sequence was collected from a woman aged 60-75 years with COVID-19, enrolled during active disease. Sequenced material: peripheral blood. CDR3 sequence: CASSSQREGGETQYF. The bases read TGTGCCAGCAGTTCCCAGCGGGAGGGAGGCGAGACCCAGTACTTC.